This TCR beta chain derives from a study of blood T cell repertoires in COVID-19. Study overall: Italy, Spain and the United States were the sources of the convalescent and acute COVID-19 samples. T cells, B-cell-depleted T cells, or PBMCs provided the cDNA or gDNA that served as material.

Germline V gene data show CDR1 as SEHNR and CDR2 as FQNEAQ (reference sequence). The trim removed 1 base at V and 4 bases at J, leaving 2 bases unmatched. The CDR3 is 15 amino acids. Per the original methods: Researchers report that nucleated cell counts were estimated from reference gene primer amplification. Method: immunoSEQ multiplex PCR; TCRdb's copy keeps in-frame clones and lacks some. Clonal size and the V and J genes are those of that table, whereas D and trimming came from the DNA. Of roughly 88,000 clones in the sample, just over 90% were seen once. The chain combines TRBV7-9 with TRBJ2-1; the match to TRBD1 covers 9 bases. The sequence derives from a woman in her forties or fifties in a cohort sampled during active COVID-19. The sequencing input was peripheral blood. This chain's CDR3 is CASSLDRGQYNEQFF. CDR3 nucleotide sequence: TGTGCCAGCAGCTTAGACAGGGGGCAGTACAATGAGCAGTTCTTC.